Listed below are T cell receptor beta chains from one sample, sequenced in a study of blood T cell repertoires in COVID-19. Produced via immunoSEQ multiplex PCR; TCRdb's table is partial and in-frame only. The table has approximately 170,000 clones, 89% seen once. Material for sequencing was peripheral blood. The receptors originated from a young man who had recovered from COVID-19. Both conserved end residues are part of each CDR3. Each record gives: clone size, D gene, J gene, V gene, CDR3 protein, CDR3 DNA. D genes are given only for firm matches. Size is stated for part of the rows, as once, few or many counts, or as a class when the clone is expanded.

NA | TRBD2 | TRBJ2-1 | TRBV27 | CASSQRGTTSGRANSYNEQFF | TGTGCCAGCAGTCAGAGGGGGACGACTAGCGGGAGGGCCAATTCCTACAATGAGCAGTTCTTC
once | NA | TRBJ2-7 | TRBV20-1 | CSASTFNLNLQETYEQYF | TGCAGTGCTAGTACGTTCAATTTAAACCTACAGGAAACCTACGAGCAGTACTTC
NA | NA | TRBJ1-6 | TRBV18 | CASSPGTLDYPLHF | TGTGCCAGCTCACCCGGGACACTAGATTATCCCCTCCACTTT
once | TRBD1 | TRBJ2-3 | TRBV2 | CASSGGGQIEAGTQYF | TGTGCCAGCAGTGGAGGGGGCCAGATTGAGGCTGGTACGCAGTATTTT
NA | TRBD2 | TRBJ2-3 | TRBV9 | CASSPPGGDDTQYF | TGTGCCAGCAGCCCCCCCGGGGGGGACGATACGCAGTATTTT
NA | TRBD1 | TRBJ1-1 | TRBV6-5 | CASSDDRDSYTEAFF | TGTGCCAGCAGCGACGACAGGGACTCTTACACTGAAGCTTTCTTT
NA | NA | TRBJ2-1 | TRBV5-1 | CASSFGYRSSYNEQFF | TGCGCCAGCAGCTTTGGATACAGGAGCTCCTACAATGAGCAGTTCTTC
once | NA | TRBJ2-1 | TRBV5-4 | CASSFWVEGNNEQFF | TGTGCCAGCAGCTTCTGGGTGGAGGGGAACAATGAGCAGTTCTTC
NA | NA | TRBJ2-7 | TRBV11-3 | CASSLVADYEQYF | TGTGCCAGCAGCTTAGTGGCAGACTACGAGCAGTACTTC
NA | NA | TRBJ2-3 | TRBV6-5 | CASREGDTQYF | TGTGCCAGCAGGGAGGGAGATACGCAGTATTTT
NA | TRBD2 | TRBJ2-5 | TRBV10-2 | CASSEGTSGRETQYF | TGCGCCAGCAGTGAGGGGACTAGCGGGAGGGAGACCCAGTACTTC
once | NA | TRBJ2-3 | TRBV10-3 | CAISPGWDTQYF | TGTGCCATCAGTCCAGGTTGGGATACGCAGTATTTT
NA | TRBD2 | TRBJ2-3 | TRBV2 | CASSGPGGLAVSTDTQYF | TGTGCCAGCAGTGGTCCGGGGGGACTAGCGGTAAGCACAGATACGCAGTATTTT
NA | NA | TRBJ2-2 | TRBV10-1 | CASSESGRSGELFF | TGCGCCAGCAGTGAGTCGGGCAGAAGCGGGGAGCTGTTTTTT
NA | TRBD1 | TRBJ1-5 | TRBV4-3 | CASSDTGDQPQHF | TGCGCCAGCAGCGATACAGGGGATCAGCCCCAGCATTTT
NA | NA | TRBJ1-2 | TRBV19 | CASRSLNYGYTF | TGTGCCAGTAGATCCCTCAACTATGGCTACACCTTC
NA | TRBD2 | TRBJ2-7 | TRBV7-9 | CASSLSSAGVFGEQYF | TGTGCCAGCAGCCTATCTAGCGCGGGAGTATTCGGCGAGCAGTACTTC
NA | NA | TRBJ2-7 | TRBV5-4 | CASSSMAGHFYEQYF | TGTGCCAGCAGCTCGATGGCGGGCCACTTTTACGAGCAGTACTTC
NA | NA | TRBJ1-6 | TRBV28 | CASSLASGENSPLHF | TGTGCCAGCAGTTTAGCTTCGGGAGAAAATTCACCCCTCCACTTT
once | NA | TRBJ2-7 | TRBV4-3 | CASSQGLQSSYEQYF | TGCGCCAGCAGCCAAGGGTTACAGAGCTCCTACGAGCAGTACTTC
NA | TRBD1 | TRBJ1-2 | TRBV4-3 | CASSQGIQGDYGYTF | TGCGCCAGCAGCCAAGGGATACAGGGGGACTATGGCTACACCTTC
once | NA | TRBJ2-3 | TRBV7-9 | CASTPKAVDTQYF | TGTGCCAGCACCCCTAAGGCGGTAGATACGCAGTATTTT
once | TRBD1 | TRBJ2-7 | TRBV5-4 | CASSFGTGDEQYF | TGTGCCAGCAGCTTCGGGACAGGGGACGAGCAGTACTTC
NA | TRBD1 | TRBJ1-1 | TRBV9 | CASSTTGHEAFF | TGTGCCAGCAGCACGACAGGGCATGAAGCTTTCTTT
NA | NA | TRBJ1-1 | TRBV7-9 | CASSLSYGAEAFF | TGTGCCAGCAGCCTAAGTTACGGGGCTGAAGCTTTCTTT
NA | NA | TRBJ2-5 | TRBV2 | CASLRARQETQYF | TGTGCCAGCCTTCGCGCCAGGCAAGAGACCCAGTACTTC
NA | NA | TRBJ2-5 | TRBV2 | CASYLGGFQETQYF | TGTGCCAGCTACCTGGGAGGTTTCCAAGAGACCCAGTACTTC
NA | NA | TRBJ1-2 | TRBV29-1 | CSVLTPGHLYGYTF | TGCAGCGTCTTGACTCCGGGACATCTCTATGGCTACACCTTC
once | NA | TRBJ1-1 | TRBV24-1 | CATSDGTMTEAFF | TGTGCCACCAGTGACGGGACAATGACTGAAGCTTTCTTT
NA | NA | TRBJ2-2 | TRBV24-1 | CATSERSPTGELFF | TGTGCCACCAGTGAAAGGAGCCCCACCGGGGAGCTGTTTTTT
NA | TRBD2 | TRBJ2-2 | TRBV4-3 | CASSALAGGPRTHSGELFF | TGCGCCAGCAGCGCGCTAGCGGGAGGGCCCCGCACGCATTCAGGGGAGCTGTTTTTT
NA | NA | TRBJ1-1 | TRBV30 | CAWSVRVGTKHTEAFF | TGTGCCTGGAGTGTACGGGTCGGCACTAAGCACACTGAAGCTTTCTTT
few | NA | TRBJ2-3 | TRBV5-1 | CASSFKYTDTQYF | TGCGCCAGCAGCTTTAAATACACAGATACGCAGTATTTT
NA | TRBD1 | TRBJ1-2 | TRBV4-1 | CASSQVPGQGFYGYTF | TGCGCCAGCAGCCAAGTCCCGGGACAGGGATTCTATGGCTACACCTTC
NA | NA | TRBJ1-4 | TRBV2 | CASSARGGNEKLFF | TGTGCCAGCAGTGCGAGGGGGGGTAATGAAAAACTGTTTTTT
NA | NA | TRBJ2-1 | TRBV6-4 | CASSLSWGPNEQFF | TGTGCCAGCAGTCTTTCCTGGGGGCCCAATGAGCAGTTCTTC
NA | TRBD2 | TRBJ2-1 | TRBV28 | CASAFSGTSGSNEQFF | TGTGCCAGCGCATTCTCTGGGACTAGCGGGAGTAATGAGCAGTTCTTC
NA | NA | TRBJ2-1 | TRBV6-2/TRBV6-3 | CASSDGLSSYNEQFF | TGTGCCAGCAGTGATGGACTTAGCTCCTACAATGAGCAGTTCTTC
few | NA | TRBJ1-5 | TRBV11-2 | CASSLSSNQPQHF | TGTGCCAGCAGCCTCTCTAGCAATCAGCCCCAGCATTTT
few | NA | TRBJ1-2 | TRBV5-6 | CASSPGYGYTF | TGTGCCAGCAGCCCCGGCTATGGCTACACCTTC